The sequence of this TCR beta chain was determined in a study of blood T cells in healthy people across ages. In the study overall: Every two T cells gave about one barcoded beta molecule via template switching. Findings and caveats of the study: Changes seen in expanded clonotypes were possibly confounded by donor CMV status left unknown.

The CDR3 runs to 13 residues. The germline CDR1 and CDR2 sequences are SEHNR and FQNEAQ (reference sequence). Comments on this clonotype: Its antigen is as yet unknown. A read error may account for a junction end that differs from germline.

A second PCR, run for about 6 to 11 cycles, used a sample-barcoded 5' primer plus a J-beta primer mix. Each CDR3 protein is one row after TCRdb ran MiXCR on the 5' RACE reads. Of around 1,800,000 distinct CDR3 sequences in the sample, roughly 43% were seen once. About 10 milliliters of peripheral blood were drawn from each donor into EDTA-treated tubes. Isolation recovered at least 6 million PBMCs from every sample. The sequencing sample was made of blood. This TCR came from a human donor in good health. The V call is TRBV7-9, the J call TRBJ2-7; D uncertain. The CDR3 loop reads CACSLAVTYEQYF. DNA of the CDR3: TGTGCCTGCAGCTTAGCCGTAACCTACGAGCAGTACTTC.